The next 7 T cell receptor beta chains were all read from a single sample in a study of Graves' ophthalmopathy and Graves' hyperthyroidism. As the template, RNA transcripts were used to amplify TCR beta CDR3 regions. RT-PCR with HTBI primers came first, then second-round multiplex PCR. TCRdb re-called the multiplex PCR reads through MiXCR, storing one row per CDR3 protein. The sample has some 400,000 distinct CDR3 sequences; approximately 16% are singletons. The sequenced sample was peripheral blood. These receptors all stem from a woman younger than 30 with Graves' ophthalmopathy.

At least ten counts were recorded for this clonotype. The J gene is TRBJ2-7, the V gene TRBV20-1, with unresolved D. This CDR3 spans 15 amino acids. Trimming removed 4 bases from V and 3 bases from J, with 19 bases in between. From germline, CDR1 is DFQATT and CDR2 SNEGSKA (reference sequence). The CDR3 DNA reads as TGCAGTGCTAAGAGACATTCCCGTATGAGCTACGAGCAGTACTTC. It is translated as CSAKRHSRMSYEQYF.

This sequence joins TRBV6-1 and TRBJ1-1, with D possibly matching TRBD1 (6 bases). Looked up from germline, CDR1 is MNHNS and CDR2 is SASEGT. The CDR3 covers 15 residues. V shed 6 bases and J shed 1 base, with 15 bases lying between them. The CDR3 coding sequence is TGTGCCAGCAGCCGAGGGGGGATGGCGAACACTGAAGCTTTCTTT. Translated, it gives CASSRGGMANTEAFF.

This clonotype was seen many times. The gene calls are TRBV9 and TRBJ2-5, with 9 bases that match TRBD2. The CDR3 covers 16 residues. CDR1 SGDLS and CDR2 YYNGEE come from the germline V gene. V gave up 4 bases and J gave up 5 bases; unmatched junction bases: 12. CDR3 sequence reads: CASSLGLAGMGETQYF. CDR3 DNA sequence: TGTGCCAGCAGCCTAGGGCTAGCGGGGATGGGGGAGACCCAGTACTTC.

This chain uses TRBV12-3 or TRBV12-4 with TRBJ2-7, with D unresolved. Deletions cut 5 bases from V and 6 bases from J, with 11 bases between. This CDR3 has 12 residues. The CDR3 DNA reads TGTGCCAGCAGTAAGGACCTGAGCGAGCAGTACTTC. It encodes CASSKDLSEQYF.

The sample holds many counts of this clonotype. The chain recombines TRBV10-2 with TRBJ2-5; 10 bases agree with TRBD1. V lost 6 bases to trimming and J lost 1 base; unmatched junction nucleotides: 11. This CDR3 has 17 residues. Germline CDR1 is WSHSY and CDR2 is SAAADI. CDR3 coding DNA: TGCGCCAGCAGGGGAACCGGGGGACAGGGGTTCCAAGAGACCCAGTACTTC. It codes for CASRGTGGQGFQETQYF.

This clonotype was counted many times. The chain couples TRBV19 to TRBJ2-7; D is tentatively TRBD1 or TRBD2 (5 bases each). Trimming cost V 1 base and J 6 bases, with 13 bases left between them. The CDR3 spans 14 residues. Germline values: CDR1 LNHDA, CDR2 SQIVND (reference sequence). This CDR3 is CASSIVAAGGEQYF. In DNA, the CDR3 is TGTGCCAGTAGTATAGTTGCAGCTGGGGGCGAGCAGTACTTC.

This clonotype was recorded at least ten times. Here the CDR3 DNA reads TGTGCCAGTAGTATAAAGGGGTCCATAGTTACCCTGGACAAAAACATTCAGTACTTC. As protein: CASSIKGSIVTLDKNIQYF. V is TRBV19 and J is TRBJ2-4; D might be TRBD1 (5 bases). The V gene's germline CDR1 is LNHDA and CDR2 SQIVND (reference sequence). V was pared by 2 bases and J by 3 bases, with 23 bases between. There are 19 residues in the CDR3.